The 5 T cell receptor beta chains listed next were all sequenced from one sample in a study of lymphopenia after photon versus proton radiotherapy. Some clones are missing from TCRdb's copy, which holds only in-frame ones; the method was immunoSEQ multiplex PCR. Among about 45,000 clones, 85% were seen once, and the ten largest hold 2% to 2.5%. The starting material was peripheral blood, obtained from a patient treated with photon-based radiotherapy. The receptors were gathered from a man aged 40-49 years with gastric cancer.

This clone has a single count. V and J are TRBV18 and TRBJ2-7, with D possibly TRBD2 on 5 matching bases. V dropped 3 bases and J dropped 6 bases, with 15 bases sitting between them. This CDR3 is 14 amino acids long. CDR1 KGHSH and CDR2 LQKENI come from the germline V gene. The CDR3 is CASSPRDSFLEQYF. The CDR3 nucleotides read TGTGCCAGCTCACCGAGGGATTCTTTTCTCGAGCAGTACTTC. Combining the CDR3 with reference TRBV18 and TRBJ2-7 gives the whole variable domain NAGVMQNPRHLVRRRGQEARLRCSPMKGHSHVYWYRQLPEEGLKFMVYLQKENIIDESGMPKERFSAEFPKEGPSILRIQQVVRGDSAAYFCASSPRDSFLEQYFGPGTRLTVT.

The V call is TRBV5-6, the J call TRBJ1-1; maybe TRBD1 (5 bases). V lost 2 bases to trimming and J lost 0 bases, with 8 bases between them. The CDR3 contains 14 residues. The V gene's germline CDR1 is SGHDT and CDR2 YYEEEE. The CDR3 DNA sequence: TGTGCCAGCAGCTTCGGACATCTGAACACTGAAGCTTTCTTT. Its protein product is CASSFGHLNTEAFF.

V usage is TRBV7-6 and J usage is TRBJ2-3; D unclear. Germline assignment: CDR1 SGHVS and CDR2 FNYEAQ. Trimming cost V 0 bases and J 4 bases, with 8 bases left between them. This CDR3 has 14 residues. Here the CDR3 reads CASSLAWVSDTQYF. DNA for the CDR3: TGTGCCAGCAGCTTAGCGTGGGTTTCAGATACGCAGTATTTT.

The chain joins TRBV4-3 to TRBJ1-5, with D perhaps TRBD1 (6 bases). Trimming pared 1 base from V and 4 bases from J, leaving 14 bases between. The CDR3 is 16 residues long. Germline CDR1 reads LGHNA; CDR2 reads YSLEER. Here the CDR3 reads CASSQVPGAENQPQHF. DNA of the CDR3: TGCGCCAGCAGCCAAGTCCCGGGGGCGGAGAATCAGCCCCAGCATTTT.

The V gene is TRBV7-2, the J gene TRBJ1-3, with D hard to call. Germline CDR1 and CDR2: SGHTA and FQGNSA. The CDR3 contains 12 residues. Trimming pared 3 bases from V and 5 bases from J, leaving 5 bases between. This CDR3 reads CASSFDRNTIYF. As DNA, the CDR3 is TGTGCCAGCAGCTTCGACAGAAACACCATATATTTT.